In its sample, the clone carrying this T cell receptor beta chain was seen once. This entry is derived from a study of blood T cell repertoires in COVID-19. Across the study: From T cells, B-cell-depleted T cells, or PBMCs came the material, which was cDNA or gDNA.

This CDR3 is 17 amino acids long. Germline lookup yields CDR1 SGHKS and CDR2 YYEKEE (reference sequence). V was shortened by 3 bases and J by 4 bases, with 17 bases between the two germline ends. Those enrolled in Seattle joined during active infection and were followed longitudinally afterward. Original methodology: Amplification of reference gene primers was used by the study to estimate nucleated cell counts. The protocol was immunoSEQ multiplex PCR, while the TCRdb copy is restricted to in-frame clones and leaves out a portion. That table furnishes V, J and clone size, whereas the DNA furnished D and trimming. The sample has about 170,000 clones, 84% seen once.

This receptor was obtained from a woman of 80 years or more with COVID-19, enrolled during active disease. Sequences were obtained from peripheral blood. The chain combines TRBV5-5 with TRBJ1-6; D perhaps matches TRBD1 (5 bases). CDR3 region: CASSSFGAGPYNSPLHF. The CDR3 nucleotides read TGTGCCAGCAGCTCGTTTGGGGCAGGGCCGTATAATTCACCCCTCCACTTT. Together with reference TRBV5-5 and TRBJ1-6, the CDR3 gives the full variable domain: DAGVTQSPTHLIKTRGQQVTLRCSPISGHKSVSWYQQVLGQGPQFIFQYYEKEERGRGNFPDRFSARQFPNYSSELNVNALLLGDSALYLCASSSFGAGPYNSPLHFGNGTRLTVT.